The clone carrying this TCR beta chain was seen more than once but under ten times. Its cognate antigen is unknown. The sample originates from a study of T cell repertoires in cytomegalovirus infection. Background on the study: Alongside well-studied HLA-B-restricted CMV epitopes, recently identified HLA-C-restricted CMV epitopes were also used. An indication of both CMV infection and matching HLA type came from public TCR beta signatures. General observations from the study: The study found HLA-C-restricted CMV-specific TCR beta clonotypes dominating the ex vivo response. CMV carriers with the relevant HLA were identified by cumulative public TCR beta family frequency.

TCRdb passed the reads through MiXCR, listing each CDR3 protein once. The sample holds roughly 170,000 distinct CDR3 sequences, roughly a fifth seen once. This CDR3 comprises 17 residues. The germline V gene has CDR1 SEHNR and CDR2 FQNEAQ (reference sequence). V was pared by 8 bases and J by 3 bases, with 25 bases between. Sample: CD8+ T cells from cultured PBMCs, taken from culture after CMV antigen stimulation. The chain has TRBV7-9 and TRBJ1-2; perhaps TRBD1 as D (5 bases). The clonotype originates from a human donor in good health (CMV status not recorded). Some clones in this sample may be carry-over from other donors' samples. The CDR3 sequence: CASFKGGANGDDYGYTF. The DNA of the CDR3 is TGTGCCAGCTTTAAAGGAGGGGCTAACGGGGATGACTATGGCTACACCTTC.